This passage covers 21 T cell receptor beta chains from one sample sequenced in a study of T cells in Graves' hyperthyroidism and ophthalmopathy. From RNA transcripts, TCR beta CDR3 regions were amplified. HTBI primers were employed in a first-round RT-PCR of the TCR CDR3. Using its own MiXCR run on the multiplex PCR reads, TCRdb lists one record per CDR3 protein. The table shows about 720,000 distinct CDR3 sequences, with around 20% occurring only once. The sequenced sample consisted of blood. The receptors originated from a woman between 50 and 59 years old with Graves' hyperthyroidism that later progressed to Graves' ophthalmopathy.

V and J are TRBV15 and TRBJ2-1, with D perhaps assigned TRBD1 or TRBD2 (5 bases each). The germline CDR1 and CDR2 sequences are LNHNV and YYDKDF (reference sequence). This CDR3 has 15 amino acids. The V end lost 5 bases, the J end lost 2 bases, and 13 bases lay between the germline ends. This CDR3 reads CATSVGVGAYNEQFF. CDR3 nucleotide sequence: TGTGCCACCAGCGTGGGGGTGGGAGCCTACAATGAGCAGTTCTTC.

The J gene is TRBJ1-1, the V gene TRBV2; D is unclear. This CDR3 spans 14 amino acids. V lost 6 bases and J lost 7, with 18 bases in between. Germline assignment: CDR1 SNHLY and CDR2 FYNNEI. The CDR3 is CASRVLGSNDEAFF. The CDR3 nucleotides read TGTGCCAGCAGGGTCCTGGGGTCAAATGATGAAGCTTTCTTT.

The chain is built from TRBV4-1 and TRBJ2-1, with 10 bases fitting TRBD1. This CDR3 has 14 residues. CDR1 is MGHRA, CDR2 YSYEKL, per germline. Unmatched junction bases numbered 4, after V lost 7 bases and J lost 4 bases. The CDR3 here is CASKGTGVYNEQFF. CDR3 nucleotides: TGCGCCAGCAAGGGGACAGGGGTATACAATGAGCAGTTCTTC.

This clonotype was counted many times. The rearrangement uses TRBV5-1 and TRBJ2-7, with a tentative D call TRBD2 (5 bases). Germline loops: CDR1 SGHRS, CDR2 YFSETQ. Between the trimmed V and J ends, which lost 0 bases and 7 bases, there was a span of 5 bases. The CDR3 length is 11 residues. In DNA form, the CDR3 reads TGCGCCAGCAGCTTGGGGGAGGAGCAGTACTTC. This codes for CASSLGEEQYF.

This clonotype was seen ten or more times. V and J are TRBV5-8 and TRBJ2-1, with 7 bases identical to TRBD2. Trimming at V came to 1 base and at J to 6 bases, leaving 7 bases not matched to a gene. The CDR3 covers 15 residues. The germline gives CDR1 SGHTS, CDR2 YDEGEE. CDR3: CASSLNLAEGNEQFF. In DNA, the CDR3 is TGTGCCAGCAGCTTGAACCTAGCGGAGGGCAATGAGCAGTTCTTC.

This clonotype was recorded a few times. The chain employs TRBV4-1 and TRBJ2-5, with 7 bases that match TRBD2. The CDR3 contains 16 residues. CDR1 is MGHRA and CDR2 is YSYEKL in the germline V gene. With V trimmed by 0 bases and J by 5 bases, 9 bases remained unmatched. The CDR3 DNA is TGCGCCAGCAGCCAAGACGGACTAGGGTATGAGGAGACCCAGTACTTC. This sequence encodes CASSQDGLGYEETQYF.

This clonotype was counted at least ten times. This sequence joins TRBV29-1 and TRBJ1-1; perhaps TRBD1 as D (5 bases). This CDR3 has 12 residues. In germline, CDR1 is SQVTM, CDR2 ANQGSEA. V was shortened by 7 bases and J by 5 bases, with 14 bases between the two germline ends. The CDR3 is CSGEPQGTEAFF. In DNA, the CDR3 is TGCAGCGGCGAGCCCCAGGGAACTGAAGCTTTCTTT.

The gene calls are TRBV27 and TRBJ1-4; no reliable D call. The germline gives CDR1 MNHEY, CDR2 SMNVEV (reference sequence). The CDR3 length is 16 residues. V lost 3 bases and J 8 bases, leaving 19 bases between the germline ends. CDR3 coding DNA: TGTGCCAGCAGTTTTTGGCCCCTCGGGCCAAAAGAAAAACTGTTTTTT. It is translated as CASSFWPLGPKEKLFF.

This clonotype has a handful of counts. This chain uses TRBV30 with TRBJ1-4; 7 bases map to TRBD1. This CDR3 spans 15 amino acids. V trimming: 1 base; J trimming: 5 bases; junction bases outside the gene matches: 7. The V gene's germline CDR1 is GTSNPN and CDR2 SVGIG (reference sequence). The CDR3 spells CAWSAPTGSNEKLFF. CDR3 sequence (DNA): TGTGCCTGGAGTGCCCCGACAGGGTCGAATGAAAAACTGTTTTTT.

At least ten counts were recorded for this clonotype. The chain couples TRBV6-1 to TRBJ2-7; 8 positions match TRBD1. J lost 4 bases, V lost 7 bases, and 9 bases had no gene match. CDR3 length equals 14 residues. CDR1 and CDR2 from the germline V gene are MNHNS and SASEGT. CDR3 nucleotide sequence: TGTGCCAGCATTCGACAGGGGCTTAAGTACGAGCAGTACTTC. This codes for CASIRQGLKYEQYF.

This clonotype was picked up a small number of times. CDR3 DNA sequence: TGTGCCAGCAGTTTAATGACTAGCGGGGCCTGGGCAGATACGCAGTATTTT. Protein sequence: CASSLMTSGAWADTQYF. The rearrangement uses TRBV12-3 or TRBV12-4 and TRBJ2-3, with TRBD2 matching over 11 bases. The V segment lost 2 bases and the J segment 4 bases; nucleotides outside the gene matches: 8. The CDR3 is 17 amino acids.

The genes are TRBV12-3 or TRBV12-4 and TRBJ1-5; no reliable D call. V lost 5 bases, J lost 14 bases, and 16 bases lay in between. This CDR3 comprises 12 residues. CDR3 DNA: TGTGCCAGCAGTCTGCGAAACCGCCGTAAGCATTTT. Protein sequence: CASSLRNRRKHF.

This clonotype appeared a few times. This chain connects TRBV20-1 to TRBJ1-4; no firm D call. The ends were cut back, 0 bases at V and 2 bases at J, with 13 bases in the middle. The CDR3 totals 16 residues. Germline V gene lookup returns CDR1 DFQATT and CDR2 SNEGSKA (reference sequence). The CDR3 here is CSARDVRLATNEKLFF. Here the CDR3 DNA reads TGCAGTGCTAGAGATGTTAGACTGGCCACTAATGAAAAACTGTTTTTT.

This clonotype was recorded at least ten times. The V and J genes are TRBV20-1 and TRBJ1-6; D unresolved. Trimming left V 5 bases short and J 5 bases short, with 13 bases between. The CDR3 covers 14 residues. Germline CDR1 DFQATT, CDR2 SNEGSKA (reference sequence). The CDR3 spells CSARQRRDNSPLHF. CDR3 coding DNA: TGCAGTGCTCGCCAGCGGAGGGATAATTCACCCCTCCACTTT.

This clonotype showed up many times. In nucleotides, the CDR3 is TGTGCCAGCAGCTCTGGGCGATCTTCTTCGGGCACAGATACGCAGTATTTT. Protein product: CASSSGRSSSGTDTQYF. The gene calls are TRBV11-1 and TRBJ2-3; no definite D call. V lost 4 bases, J lost 1 base, and 18 bases lay in between. The CDR3 runs to 17 residues. Germline CDR1 is SGHAT and CDR2 is FQDESV (reference sequence).

The genes are TRBV6-5 and TRBJ1-4, with D maybe TRBD1 (6 bases). Germline CDR1 is MNHEY and CDR2 is SVGAGI. The CDR3 spans 17 residues. Deletions cut 3 bases from V and 5 bases from J, with 19 bases between. Here the CDR3 DNA reads TGTGCCAGCAGTTATTTTCGACAGGAGGGGGTAAATGAAAAACTGTTTTTT. Its translation is CASSYFRQEGVNEKLFF.

Worth noting for this clonotype: Being one base from a much bigger clone, this may be a read error. This chain connects TRBV5-1 to TRBJ2-2; D ambiguous. In germline, CDR1 is SGHRS, CDR2 YFSETQ. This CDR3 contains 16 residues. The CDR3 loop reads CTSSFGKGRNTGELFF. Here the CDR3 DNA reads TGCACCAGCAGCTTCGGAAAAGGGCGGAACACCGGGGAGCTGTTTTTT.

V gene TRBV20-1 combines with J gene TRBJ1-4; D remains ambiguous. V was shortened by 5 bases and J by 11 bases, with 18 bases between the two germline ends. The CDR3 loop spans 13 amino acids. In germline, CDR1 is DFQATT, CDR2 SNEGSKA (reference sequence). CDR3 amino acids: CSARGKDGVKLFF. The CDR3 DNA reads as TGCAGTGCTCGAGGCAAGGACGGTGTCAAACTGTTTTTT.

This clonotype was detected ten times or more. This chain joins TRBV9 and TRBJ2-7; D is perhaps TRBD1 (5 bases). The CDR3 is made up of 15 amino acids. The V gene's germline CDR1 is SGDLS and CDR2 YYNGEE. Trimming pared 0 bases from V and 0 bases from J, leaving 10 bases between. In DNA form, the CDR3 reads TGTGCCAGCAGCGTAGCTACAGGCGCCTCCTACGAGCAGTACTTC. This codes for CASSVATGASYEQYF. The full variable domain, in which reference TRBV9 and TRBJ2-7 provide the parts outside the CDR3, is DSGVTQTPKHLITATGQRVTLRCSPRSGDLSVYWYQQSLDQGLQFLIQYYNGEERAKGNILERFSAQQFPDLHSELNLSSLELGDSALYFCASSVATGASYEQYFGPGTRLTVT.

This clonotype was seen ten or more times. The chain carries TRBV11-3 and TRBJ2-7; 7 bases match TRBD2. Trimming took 5 bases from V and 2 from J; bases not matched to a gene: 6. Germline lookup yields CDR1 SGHNT and CDR2 YENEEA. This CDR3 is 14 amino acids long. CDR3 nucleotides: TGTGCCAGCAGCATTGCTAGCGGACCCTACGAGCAGTACTTC. Its protein is CASSIASGPYEQYF.

The V and J genes are TRBV6-5 and TRBJ2-2, with TRBD2 matching over 11 bases. Per germline, CDR1 MNHEY and CDR2 SVGAGI. The CDR3 has 16 amino acids. Trimming at V came to 2 bases and at J to 1 base, leaving 0 bases not matched to a gene. The CDR3 sequence is CASSYGTSGNTGELFF. Written as DNA, the CDR3 is TGTGCCAGCAGTTACGGGACTAGCGGGAACACCGGGGAGCTGTTTTTT.